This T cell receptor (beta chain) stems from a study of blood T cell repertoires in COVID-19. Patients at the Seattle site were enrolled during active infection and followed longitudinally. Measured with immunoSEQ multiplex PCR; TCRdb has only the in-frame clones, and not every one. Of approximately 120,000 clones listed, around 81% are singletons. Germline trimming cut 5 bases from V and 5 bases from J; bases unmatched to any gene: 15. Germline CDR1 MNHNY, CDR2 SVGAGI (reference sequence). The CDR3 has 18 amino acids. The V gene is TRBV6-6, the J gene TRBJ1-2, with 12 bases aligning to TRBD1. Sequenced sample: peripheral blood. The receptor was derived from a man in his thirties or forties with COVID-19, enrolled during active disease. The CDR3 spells CASSHSTFTGQGAYGYTF. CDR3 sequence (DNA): TGTGCCAGCAGTCACAGTACGTTCACGGGACAGGGGGCGTATGGCTACACCTTC.